This is a list of T cell receptor beta chains from one sample in a study of T cells in Graves' hyperthyroidism and ophthalmopathy. Each CDR3 protein gets one entry after TCRdb re-called the multiplex PCR reads with MiXCR. The table records about 400,000 distinct CDR3 sequences, 15% to 19% of them present only once. Sequences were obtained from blood. These TCRs come from a woman younger than 30 with Graves' hyperthyroidism. The CDR3 runs from the conserved cysteine through the conserved F or W. The D gene is left open where the match is weak. Not all rows give a size; the values are once, few, many and, for expanded clones, a class.

v_gene	abundance	d_gene	j_gene	CDR3aa	CDR3nt
TRBV3-1	.	.	TRBJ1-5	CASSQGMAKSYSNQPQHF	TGTGCCAGCAGCCAAGGAATGGCTAAGTCTTATAGCAATCAGCCCCAGCATTTT
TRBV27	.	TRBD1	TRBJ2-7	CASSFQTSGTESYEQYF	TGTGCCAGCAGTTTTCAAACCTCCGGGACAGAGTCCTACGAGCAGTACTTC
TRBV6-2/TRBV6-3	many	.	TRBJ1-1	CASSYSTDGEDAFF	TGTGCCAGCAGTTACTCGACAGATGGGGAAGATGCTTTCTTT
TRBV4-1	few	TRBD2	TRBJ2-1	CASSQPLAGGPSEQFF	TGCGCCAGCAGCCAGCCGCTAGCGGGAGGGCCCTCTGAGCAGTTCTTC
TRBV19	.	TRBD1	TRBJ1-5	CASTMDRWREPQHF	TGTGCCAGTACAATGGACAGGTGGAGGGAGCCCCAGCATTTT
TRBV15	many	TRBD2	TRBJ2-1	CATSAYRAGGPSDEQFF	TGTGCCACCAGCGCCTACCGAGCGGGAGGGCCTTCCGATGAGCAGTTCTTC
TRBV14	many	TRBD2	TRBJ2-7	CASSRISGSSDEQYF	TGTGCCAGCAGCCGTATAAGCGGGAGTTCCGACGAGCAGTACTTC
TRBV20-1	.	TRBD1	TRBJ1-1	CSAPGDRGAEAFF	TGCAGTGCTCCCGGTGACAGGGGTGCTGAAGCTTTCTTT
TRBV7-2	.	.	TRBJ2-7	CASSLGSGPGLDEQYF	TGTGCCAGCAGCTTAGGGTCAGGGCCGGGGTTAGACGAGCAGTACTTC
TRBV12-3/TRBV12-4	many	.	TRBJ1-5	CASSLNRAGNQPQHF	TGTGCCAGCAGTTTGAACAGGGCGGGCAATCAGCCCCAGCATTTT
TRBV6-1	few	.	TRBJ2-3	CASSERDYRGTQYF	TGTGCCAGCAGTGAACGAGACTACCGGGGGACGCAGTATTTT
TRBV29-1	few	TRBD1	TRBJ2-7	CSVEETGGSYEQYF	TGCAGCGTTGAGGAGACAGGGGGCTCCTACGAGCAGTACTTC
TRBV20-1	few	.	TRBJ1-1	CSALRTSSNTEAFF	TGCAGTGCGCTTCGGACCTCTTCGAACACTGAAGCTTTCTTT
TRBV7-7	.	.	TRBJ2-1	CASSLREGPAGPNEQFF	TGTGCTAGCAGCTTGAGGGAAGGCCCCGCCGGTCCCAATGAGCAGTTCTTC
TRBV20-1	.	.	TRBJ1-1	CSRQGGRNTEAFF	TGCAGTCGGCAGGGCGGGCGGAACACTGAAGCTTTCTTT
TRBV10-3	once	.	TRBJ2-3	CAICETGTDTQYF	TGTGCCATCTGTGAGACGGGGACAGATACGCAGTATTTT
TRBV28	many	.	TRBJ1-5	CASSPDFPNQPQHF	TGTGCCAGCAGCCCGGACTTTCCAAATCAGCCCCAGCATTTT
TRBV18	many	.	TRBJ2-1	CVLLSYNEQFF	TGTGTCCTCCTCTCCTACAATGAGCAGTTCTTC
TRBV19	.	TRBD1	TRBJ1-2	CASSIGGTGSYGYTF	TGTGCCAGTAGTATAGGGGGGACAGGCTCTTATGGCTACACCTTC
TRBV20-1	few	TRBD1	TRBJ1-5	CSANRGSNQPQHF	TGCAGTGCAAACAGGGGTTCCAATCAGCCCCAGCATTTT
TRBV6-1	many	TRBD1	TRBJ1-5	CASSDRDRGLRQPQHF	TGTGCCAGCAGTGATAGGGACAGGGGGCTCCGCCAGCCCCAGCATTTT
TRBV20-1	few	TRBD1	TRBJ1-2	CSADPGQPPYGYTF	TGCAGTGCAGACCCGGGACAGCCTCCCTATGGCTACACCTTC
TRBV5-5	.	.	TRBJ1-3	CASSLGGEISGNTIYF	TGTGCCAGCAGCTTGGGAGGGGAGATCTCTGGAAACACCATATATTTT
TRBV7-2	.	.	TRBJ2-1	CASSLARLAKSEQFF	TGTGCCAGCAGCTTAGCGCGGCTAGCGAAGAGTGAGCAGTTCTTC
TRBV12-3/TRBV12-4	many	.	TRBJ1-6	CASSSYDLGVSSPLHF	TGTGCCAGCAGTTCGTACGATTTAGGGGTTAGTTCACCCCTCCACTTT
TRBV10-3	.	TRBD1	TRBJ1-5	CTISESPGQGIQPQHF	TGTACCATCAGTGAGTCGCCGGGACAGGGGATACAGCCCCAGCATTTT
TRBV9	.	TRBD2	TRBJ2-5	CASSVKRGAQETQYF	TGTGCCAGCAGCGTAAAGCGGGGGGCGCAAGAGACCCAGTACTTC
TRBV7-2	.	.	TRBJ1-5	CASSLGGLFNQPQHF	TGTGCCAGCAGCTTAGGGGGGCTCTTTAATCAGCCCCAGCATTTT
TRBV7-9	few	TRBD1	TRBJ1-2	CASSPQGAIYGYTF	TGTGCCAGCAGCCCGCAGGGGGCCATCTATGGCTACACCTTC
TRBV11-1	many	.	TRBJ2-6	CASSQGSGANVLTF	TGTGCCAGCAGCCAGGGATCTGGGGCCAACGTCCTGACTTTC
TRBV5-1	.	.	TRBJ2-1	CASSPPEVRANEQFF	TGCGCCAGCAGCCCACCTGAAGTAAGGGCCAATGAGCAGTTCTTC
TRBV6-1	many	TRBD2	TRBJ2-5	CASSVAGGPGETQYF	TGTGCCAGCAGCGTAGCGGGAGGGCCCGGTGAGACCCAGTACTTC
TRBV4-1	many	.	TRBJ1-1	CASSHGQKSEAFF	TGCGCCAGCAGCCATGGGCAGAAGTCTGAAGCTTTCTTT
TRBV19	few	TRBD2	TRBJ2-2	CASSRREFNTGELFF	TGTGCCAGTAGTAGGCGGGAGTTCAACACCGGGGAGCTGTTTTTT
TRBV20-1	.	TRBD2	TRBJ2-1	CSATRLAGVVSYNEQFF	TGCAGTGCTACAAGACTAGCGGGAGTAGTCTCCTACAATGAGCAGTTCTTC
TRBV15	few	.	TRBJ1-1	CATSRDRMGPNTEAFF	TGTGCCACCAGCAGAGATCGGATGGGCCCGAACACTGAAGCTTTCTTC
TRBV12-3/TRBV12-4	many	TRBD1	TRBJ2-7	CASSPGTGGRYEQYF	TGTGCCAGCAGTCCCGGGACAGGGGGCAGGTACGAGCAGTACTTC
TRBV7-9	few	TRBD1	TRBJ2-7	CASSRSAGTGNEQYF	TGTGCCAGCAGCCGGAGTGCCGGGACAGGGAACGAGCAGTACTTC
TRBV7-2	few	.	TRBJ2-7	CASSPLGHEQYF	TGTGCCAGCAGCCCGTTAGGGCACGAGCAGTACTTC
TRBV2	.	.	TRBJ2-3	CASKTDADTQYF	TGTGCCAGCAAAACGGACGCAGATACGCAGTATTTT
TRBV12-5	.	.	TRBJ2-2	CASGLGLAPNTGELFF	TGTGCTAGTGGTTTAGGGCTAGCGCCAAACACCGGGGAGCTGTTTTTT